This entry lists 8 T cell receptor beta chains sequenced from one sample in a study of cytomegalovirus exposure and HLA in healthy donors. In the PCR, 60 Vbeta and 13 Jbeta primers were used. Only in-frame clones appear in the TCRdb table, and some are missing; sequencing was by immunoSEQ multiplex PCR. Of approximately 160,000 clones listed, around 79% are singletons. The sequencing input was PBMCs. These receptors came from a woman in her 40s in good health and CMV-seropositive.

V usage is TRBV11-2 and J usage is TRBJ1-3; the D gene is possibly TRBD1 (5 bases). V was trimmed by 0 bases and J by 0 bases, leaving 9 bases between them. The V gene's germline CDR1 is SGHAT and CDR2 FQNNGV. The CDR3 contains 16 residues. This CDR3 reads CASSLDRAFSGNTIYF. The CDR3 region has the DNA TGTGCCAGCAGCTTAGACAGGGCTTTCTCTGGAAACACCATATATTTT. Supplemented by reference TRBV11-2 and TRBJ1-3, the full variable domain reads EAGVAQSPRYKIIEKRQSVAFWCNPISGHATLYWYQQILGQGPKLLIQFQNNGVVDDSQLPKDRFSAERLKGVDSTLKIQPAKLEDSAVYLCASSLDRAFSGNTIYFGEGSWLTVV.

The rearrangement uses TRBV6-1 and TRBJ2-5, with 7 nucleotides matching TRBD1. The closer fit of TRBJ2-7 to the DNA end suggests the J call may be wrong. This CDR3 spans 15 amino acids. CDR1 and CDR2 (germline): MNHNS, SASEGT. CDR3 sequence reads: CASSDPRQGTYEQYF. The CDR3 DNA is TGTGCCAGCAGTGATCCCAGACAGGGTACCTACGAGCAGTACTTC.

This rearrangement joins TRBV25-1 to TRBJ1-1; D perhaps matches TRBD1 (5 bases). Germline CDR1 reads MGHDK; CDR2 reads SYGVNS. The ends were cut back, 6 bases at V and 2 bases at J, with 10 bases in the middle. The CDR3 extends over 13 amino acids. CDR3 amino acids: CASRQTANTEAFF. The DNA for the CDR3 is TGTGCCAGCAGGCAGACAGCTAACACTGAAGCTTTCTTT.

The CDR3: CAISEPTSNTEAFF. CDR3 in DNA: TGTGCCATCAGTGAACCCACATCGAACACTGAAGCTTTCTTT. V and J are TRBV10-3 and TRBJ1-1; no definite D call. CDR1 and CDR2 from the germline V gene are ENHRY and SYGVKD. Deletions cut 3 bases from V and 1 base from J, with 9 bases between. The CDR3 length is 14 residues.

The genes are TRBV11-3 and TRBJ2-2; D might be TRBD2 (6 bases). The V and J ends lost 0 bases and 6 bases respectively, with 8 bases between them. The CDR3 length is 14 residues. Per germline, CDR1 SGHNT and CDR2 YENEEA. CDR3 in amino acids: CASSLESGAGELFF. As DNA, the CDR3 is TGTGCCAGCAGCTTAGAATCGGGGGCCGGGGAGCTGTTTTTT.

The chain links TRBV19 to TRBJ1-4, with D possibly TRBD1 on 6 matching bases. Germline V lookup: CDR1 LNHDA, CDR2 SQIVND (reference sequence). V lost 1 base, J lost 7 bases, and 13 bases lay in between. This CDR3 contains 15 residues. CDR3 DNA sequence: TGTGCCAGTAGTATAGGACAGGAGAGGGGTGAAAAACTGTTTTTT. Translation: CASSIGQERGEKLFF.

V gene TRBV6-1 combines with J gene TRBJ1-1; TRBD1 might be the D (6 bases). The V end was cut by 10 bases, the J end by 7 bases, with 19 bases between. From germline, CDR1 is MNHNS and CDR2 SASEGT. This CDR3 is built from 13 residues. CDR3 in DNA: TGTGCCACCGTCTATGGGGGGGCTGATGAAGCTTTCTTT. Translating it yields CATVYGGADEAFF.

The chain couples TRBV7-9 to TRBJ2-5, with 11 nucleotides matching TRBD2. Germline V gene lookup returns CDR1 SEHNR and CDR2 FQNEAQ (reference sequence). This CDR3 is 15 amino acids long. J lost 1 base, V lost 3 bases, and 1 base had no gene match. The CDR3 DNA sequence: TGTGCCAGCAGCTTTAGCGGGGGGGCCCAAGAGACCCAGTACTTC. Translating gives CASSFSGGAQETQYF.